Listed below are T cell receptor beta chains from one sample, sequenced in a study of T cell changes during pregnancy in multiple sclerosis. The assay was immunoSEQ multiplex PCR, and TCRdb's table has in-frame clones only and misses some. Seen here are roughly 40,000 clones, more than 85% observed once, and the top ten hold about 7.8%. This material consisted of CD8+ T cells from peripheral blood mononuclear cells, taken before pregnancy. The receptor source for this set is a female donor with multiple sclerosis, enrolled in a pregnancy study. Both conserved end residues are part of each CDR3. D genes are given only for firm matches. Only some rows state a clone size, as once, few, many or a class for expanded clones.

D | J | size | V | CDR3 | DNA
. | TRBJ2-7 | . | TRBV27 | CASSSSLAREQYF | TGTGCCAGCAGTTCTAGTCTAGCGAGAGAGCAGTACTTC
TRBD1 | TRBJ2-1 | . | TRBV19 | CASDPGQGANEQFF | TGTGCCAGTGATCCGGGACAGGGGGCGAATGAGCAGTTCTTC
. | TRBJ2-1 | . | TRBV6-1 | CASSTGEQFF | TGTGCCAGCAGTACGGGTGAGCAGTTCTTC
TRBD2 | TRBJ2-1 | . | TRBV18 | CASSHKSTSGMPYNEQFF | TGTGCCAGCTCACACAAATCGACTAGCGGGATGCCTTACAATGAGCAGTTCTTC
TRBD2 | TRBJ2-1 | . | TRBV13 | CASGRGSYNEQFF | TGTGCCAGCGGGAGGGGCTCCTACAATGAGCAGTTCTTC
. | TRBJ2-1 | . | TRBV27 | CASSLSSEQFF | TGTGCCAGCAGTTTATCGAGTGAGCAGTTCTTC
. | TRBJ2-2 | . | TRBV9 | CASSVSNTGELFF | TGTGCCAGCAGCGTATCAAACACCGGGGAGCTGTTTTTT
. | TRBJ2-1 | . | TRBV27 | CASSFSIASGSYNEQFF | TGTGCCAGCAGTTTCAGTATAGCGTCGGGCTCCTACAATGAGCAGTTCTTC
. | TRBJ1-5 | . | TRBV12-5 | CASGMPQGTAGSNQPQHF | TGTGCTAGTGGGATGCCCCAGGGGACGGCTGGGAGCAATCAGCCCCAGCATTTT
TRBD1 | TRBJ2-2 | . | TRBV27 | CASRRPGTGNTGELFF | TGTGCCAGCAGACGCCCCGGGACAGGAAACACCGGGGAGCTGTTTTTT
TRBD2 | TRBJ2-1 | . | TRBV27 | CASRGLAGVIEQFF | TGTGCCAGCCGGGGACTAGCGGGAGTCATTGAGCAGTTCTTC
TRBD2 | TRBJ2-3 | . | TRBV27 | CASSRSSGTTDTQYF | TGTGCCAGCAGTCGGTCTAGCGGGACCACAGATACGCAGTATTTT
. | TRBJ2-7 | . | TRBV5-5 | CASSSENYEQYF | TGTGCCAGCAGCTCAGAAAACTACGAGCAGTACTTC
TRBD1 | TRBJ2-1 | . | TRBV4-1 | CASSHGGQASSYNEQFF | TGCGCCAGCAGCCATGGAGGACAGGCTAGCTCCTACAATGAGCAGTTCTTC
. | TRBJ1-1 | . | TRBV7-3 | CASSLAGGNTEAFF | TGTGCCAGCTCTTTGGCCGGGGGGAATACTGAAGCTTTCTTT
. | TRBJ2-2 | . | TRBV4-1 | CASSQVGGGPTGELFF | TGCGCCAGCAGCCAAGTAGGGGGAGGGCCGACCGGGGAGCTGTTTTTT
TRBD2 | TRBJ2-1 | . | TRBV25-1 | CASSVAGINNEQFF | TGTGCCAGCAGTGTAGCGGGCATCAACAATGAGCAGTTCTTC
. | TRBJ2-3 | . | TRBV27 | CASSLSGGDTQYF | TGTGCCAGCAGTTTATCAGGCGGCGATACGCAGTATTTT
. | TRBJ2-7 | . | TRBV2 | CAVGGMTEQYF | TGTGCCGTAGGGGGTATGACAGAGCAGTACTTC
TRBD1 | TRBJ2-5 | once | TRBV6-1 | CASSEALRIWTGKETQYF | TGTGCCAGCAGTGAAGCGCTTAGGATCTGGACAGGCAAAGAGACCCAGTACTTC
. | TRBJ2-7 | . | TRBV27 | CASSLSRLGSYEQYF | TGTGCCAGCAGTTTATCCAGACTAGGCTCCTACGAGCAGTACTTC
TRBD2 | TRBJ2-1 | few | TRBV9 | CASRAEAGLAGDLEQFF | TGTGCCAGCAGGGCCGAGGCGGGACTAGCGGGAGATCTTGAGCAGTTCTTC
TRBD1 | TRBJ1-1 | . | TRBV7-6 | CASSPDRRTEAFF | TGTGCCAGCAGCCCGGACAGGAGGACTGAAGCTTTCTTT
TRBD2 | TRBJ2-5 | . | TRBV28 | CASSPISGRVGQETQYF | TGTGCCAGCAGTCCTATCTCGGGGAGGGTGGGGCAAGAGACCCAGTACTTC
TRBD2 | TRBJ2-7 | . | TRBV6-6 | CASSYGTSDYEQYF | TGTGCCAGCAGTTACGGGACTAGCGACTACGAGCAGTACTTC
TRBD1 | TRBJ2-3 | . | TRBV19 | CASRTPRDRNTDTQYF | TGTGCCAGTAGGACCCCCCGGGACAGGAACACAGATACGCAGTATTTT
TRBD1 | TRBJ1-2 | . | TRBV7-9 | CASSLPGTGHGYTF | TGTGCCAGCAGCTTACCTGGGACAGGGCACGGCTACACCTTC
TRBD2 | TRBJ2-3 | . | TRBV4-3 | CASSQEVGTSGSSTDTQYF | TGCGCCAGCAGCCAAGAAGTTGGGACTAGCGGGAGTTCAACAGATACGCAGTATTTT
TRBD2 | TRBJ2-3 | . | TRBV5-1 | CASKGWRTRLTDTQYF | TGCGCCAGCAAGGGTTGGAGGACTAGACTAACAGATACGCAGTATTTT
. | TRBJ2-7 | once | TRBV11-1 | CASSLAGISAYEQYF | TGTGCCAGCAGCTTGGCGGGGATCAGCGCCTACGAGCAGTACTTC
TRBD1 | TRBJ1-1 | once | TRBV7-9 | CAISQGALTLTEAFF | TGTGCCATTTCACAGGGGGCCCTTACCCTCACTGAAGCTTTCTTT
. | TRBJ2-3 | . | TRBV13 | CASSLATRGDTQYF | TGTGCCAGCAGCTTAGCCACTCGCGGAGATACGCAGTATTTT
. | TRBJ2-3 | . | TRBV19 | CASSIPGNREDTQYF | TGTGCCAGTAGTATACCAGGGAACCGTGAGGATACGCAGTATTTT
. | TRBJ2-7 | . | TRBV7-2 | CASSLGGASYEQYF | TGTGCCAGCAGCTTAGGCGGGGCCTCCTACGAGCAGTACTTC
TRBD2 | TRBJ2-7 | . | TRBV28 | CASSTLAGPYEQYF | TGTGCCAGCAGTACTCTAGCGGGACCATACGAGCAGTACTTC
TRBD1 | TRBJ2-2 | . | TRBV29-1 | CSVGPGQEGVWDTGELFF | TGCAGCGTTGGTCCGGGACAGGAGGGAGTTTGGGACACCGGGGAGCTGTTTTTT
. | TRBJ2-2 | once | TRBV7-9 | CAILNTGELFF | TGTGCCATCCTGAACACCGGGGAGCTGTTTTTT
. | TRBJ2-3 | . | TRBV7-6 | CASSPPSTDTQYF | TGTGCCAGCAGCCCCCCAAGCACAGATACGCAGTATTTT
. | TRBJ2-1 | . | TRBV21-1 | CASSKALLASFYNEQFF | TGTGCCAGCAGCAAAGCGCTACTAGCGAGCTTTTACAATGAGCAGTTCTTC
TRBD1 | TRBJ2-1 | . | TRBV13 | CASSSPGQAAWDEQFF | TGTGCCAGCAGTTCACCGGGACAGGCCGCGTGGGATGAGCAGTTCTTC
. | TRBJ2-7 | once | TRBV19 | CASSIGTPSYEQYF | TGTGCCAGTAGTATTGGTACTCCCTCCTACGAGCAGTACTTC
. | TRBJ2-1 | . | TRBV27 | CASNKGDSSYNEQFF | TGTGCCAGCAACAAAGGGGATAGCTCCTACAATGAGCAGTTCTTC
. | TRBJ2-7 | . | TRBV6-5 | CASSYSQDYEQYF | TGTGCCAGCAGTTACTCGCAGGACTACGAGCAGTACTTC
TRBD2 | TRBJ2-1 | . | TRBV28 | CASSFLGGANTWVYNEQFF | TGTGCCAGCAGTTTTTTGGGAGGGGCGAATACCTGGGTTTACAATGAGCAGTTCTTC
. | TRBJ1-5 | . | TRBV30 | CAWSAGQGNQPQHF | TGTGCCTGGAGTGCGGGACAAGGCAATCAGCCCCAGCATTTT
TRBD1 | TRBJ1-5 | . | TRBV12-5 | CASGLVRRGRRCNQPQHF | TGTGCTAGTGGTTTGGTACGCAGGGGGCGCCGTTGCAATCAGCCCCAGCATTTT
. | TRBJ2-7 | . | TRBV6-5 | CASSYGAGEGGEQYF | TGTGCCAGCAGTTACGGGGCGGGAGAGGGGGGCGAGCAGTACTTC
. | TRBJ1-4 | . | TRBV6-5 | CASQGEKLFF | TGTGCCAGCCAGGGTGAAAAACTGTTTTTT
TRBD1 | TRBJ2-7 | . | TRBV11-2 | CASSLGQGWSYEQYF | TGTGCCAGCAGCTTAGGACAGGGTTGGTCCTACGAGCAGTACTTC
TRBD1 | TRBJ1-5 | . | TRBV19 | CASSLAGQGATAQHF | TGTGCCAGTAGTTTAGCGGGACAGGGGGCAACGGCCCAGCATTTT
. | TRBJ1-2 | . | TRBV9 | CASSEGYGYTF | TGTGCCAGCAGCGAGGGGTACGGCTACACCTTC
TRBD1 | TRBJ1-5 | . | TRBV19 | CASSPETGYNQPQHF | TGTGCCAGTAGTCCAGAGACAGGGTACAATCAGCCCCAGCATTTT
. | TRBJ1-1 | . | TRBV30 | CAWMRGRNTEAFF | TGTGCCTGGATGCGGGGTAGGAACACTGAAGCTTTCTTT